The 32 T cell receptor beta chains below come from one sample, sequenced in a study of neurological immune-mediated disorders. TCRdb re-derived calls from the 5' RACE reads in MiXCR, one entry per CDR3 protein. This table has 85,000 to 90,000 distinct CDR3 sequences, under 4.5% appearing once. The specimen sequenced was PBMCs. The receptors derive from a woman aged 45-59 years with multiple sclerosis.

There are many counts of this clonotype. The CDR3 is CASSPDRVNQPQHF. CDR3 nucleotide sequence: TGCGCCAGCAGCCCAGACAGGGTCAATCAGCCCCAGCATTTT. The chain recombines TRBV4-3 with TRBJ1-5; 7 bases fit TRBD1. CDR3 length: 14 residues. Germline loops: CDR1 LGHNA, CDR2 YSLEER. With 4 bases clipped from V and 3 bases from J, the junction kept 3 bases outside the gene matches.

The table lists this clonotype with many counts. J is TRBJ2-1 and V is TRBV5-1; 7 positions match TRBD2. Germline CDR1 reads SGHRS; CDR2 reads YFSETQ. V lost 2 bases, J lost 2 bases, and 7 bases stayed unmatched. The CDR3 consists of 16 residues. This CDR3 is CASSLGLSGAYNEQFF. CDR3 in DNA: TGCGCCAGCAGCTTAGGACTAAGCGGGGCCTACAATGAGCAGTTCTTC.

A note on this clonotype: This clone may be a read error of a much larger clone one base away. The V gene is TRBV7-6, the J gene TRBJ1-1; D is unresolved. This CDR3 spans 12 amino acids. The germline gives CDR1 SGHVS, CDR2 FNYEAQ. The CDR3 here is CDISTENTEAFF. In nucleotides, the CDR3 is TGTGACATAAGTACAGAGAACACTGAAGCTTTCTTT. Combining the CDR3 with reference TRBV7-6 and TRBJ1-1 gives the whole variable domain GAGVSQSPRYKVTKRGQDVALRCDPISGHVSLYWYRQALGQGPEFLTYFNYEAQQDKSGLPNDRFSAERPEGSISTLTIQRTEQRDSAMYRCDISTENTEAFFGQGTRLTVV.

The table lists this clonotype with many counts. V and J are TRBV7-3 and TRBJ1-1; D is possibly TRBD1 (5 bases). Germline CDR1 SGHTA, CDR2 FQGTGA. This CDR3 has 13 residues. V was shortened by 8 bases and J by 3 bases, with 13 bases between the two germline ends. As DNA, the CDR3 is TGTGCCAGCCGGGGACTACGCGACACTGAAGCTTTCTTT. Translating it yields CASRGLRDTEAFF.

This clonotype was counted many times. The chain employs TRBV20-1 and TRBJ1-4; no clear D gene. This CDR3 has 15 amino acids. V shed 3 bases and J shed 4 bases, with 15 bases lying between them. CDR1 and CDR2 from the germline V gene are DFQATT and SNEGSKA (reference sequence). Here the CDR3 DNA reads TGCAGTGCTAGCCCCCTTGGCGGGAGTAATGAAAAACTGTTTTTT. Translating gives CSASPLGGSNEKLFF.

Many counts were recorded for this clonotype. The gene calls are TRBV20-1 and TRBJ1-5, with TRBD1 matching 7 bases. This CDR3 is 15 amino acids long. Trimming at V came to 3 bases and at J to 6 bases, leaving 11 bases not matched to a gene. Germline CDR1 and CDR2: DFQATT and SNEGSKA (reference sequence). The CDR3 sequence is CSASSETGIPQPQHF. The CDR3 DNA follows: TGCAGTGCTAGTTCCGAGACAGGGATTCCTCAGCCCCAGCATTTT.

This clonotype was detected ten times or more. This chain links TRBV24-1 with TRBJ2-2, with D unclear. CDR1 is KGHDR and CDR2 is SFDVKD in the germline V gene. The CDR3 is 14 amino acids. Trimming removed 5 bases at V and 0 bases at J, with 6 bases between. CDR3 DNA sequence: TGTGCCACCAGTGCAACGGCGAACACCGGGGAGCTGTTTTTT. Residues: CATSATANTGELFF.

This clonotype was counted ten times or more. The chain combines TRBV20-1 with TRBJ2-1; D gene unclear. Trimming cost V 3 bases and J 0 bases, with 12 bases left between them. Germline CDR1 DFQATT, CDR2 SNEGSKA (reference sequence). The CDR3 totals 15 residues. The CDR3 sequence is CSARVSPYSYNEQFF. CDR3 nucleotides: TGCAGTGCTAGGGTTAGCCCTTACTCCTACAATGAGCAGTTCTTC.

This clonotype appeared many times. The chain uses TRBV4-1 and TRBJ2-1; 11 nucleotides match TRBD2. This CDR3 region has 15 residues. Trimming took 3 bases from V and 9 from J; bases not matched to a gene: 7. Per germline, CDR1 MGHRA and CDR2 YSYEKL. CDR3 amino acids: CASSHSSGGAVEQFF. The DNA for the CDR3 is TGCGCCAGCAGCCACAGTAGCGGGGGGGCCGTTGAGCAGTTCTTC.

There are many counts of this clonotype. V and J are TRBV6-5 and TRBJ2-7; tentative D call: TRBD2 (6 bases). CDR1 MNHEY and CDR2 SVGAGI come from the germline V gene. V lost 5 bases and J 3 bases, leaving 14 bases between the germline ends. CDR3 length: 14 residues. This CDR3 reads CASSPGESHYEQYF. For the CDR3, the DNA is TGTGCCAGCAGTCCGGGGGAGAGCCACTACGAGCAGTACTTC.

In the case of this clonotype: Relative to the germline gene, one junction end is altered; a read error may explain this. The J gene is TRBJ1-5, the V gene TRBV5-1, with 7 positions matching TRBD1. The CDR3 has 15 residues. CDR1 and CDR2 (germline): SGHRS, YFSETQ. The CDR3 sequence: CASSQGTVSNKTQNF. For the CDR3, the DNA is TGCGCCAGCAGCCAAGGGACAGTCTCCAATAAGACCCAGAATTTT.

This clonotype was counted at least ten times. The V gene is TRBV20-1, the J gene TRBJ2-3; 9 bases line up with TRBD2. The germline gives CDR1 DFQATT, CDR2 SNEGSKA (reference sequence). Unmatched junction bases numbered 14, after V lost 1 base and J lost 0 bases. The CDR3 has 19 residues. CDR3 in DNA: TGCAGTGCTAGAGGGTACCTAGCGGGGCGATCATCTAGCACAGATACGCAGTATTTT. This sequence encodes CSARGYLAGRSSSTDTQYF.

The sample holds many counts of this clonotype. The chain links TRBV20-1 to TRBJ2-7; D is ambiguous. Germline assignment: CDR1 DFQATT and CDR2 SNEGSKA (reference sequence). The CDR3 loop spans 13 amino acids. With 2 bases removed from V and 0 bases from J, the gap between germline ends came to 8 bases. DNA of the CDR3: TGCAGTGCTAGATTTTGGGGCTCCTACGAGCAGTACTTC. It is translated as CSARFWGSYEQYF.

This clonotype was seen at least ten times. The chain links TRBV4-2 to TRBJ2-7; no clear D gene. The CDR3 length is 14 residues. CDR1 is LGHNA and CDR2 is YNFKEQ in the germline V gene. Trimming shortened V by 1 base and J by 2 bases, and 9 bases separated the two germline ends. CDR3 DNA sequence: TGTGCCAGCAGCCAAGGATCCGGAACCTACGAGCAGTACTTC. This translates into CASSQGSGTYEQYF.

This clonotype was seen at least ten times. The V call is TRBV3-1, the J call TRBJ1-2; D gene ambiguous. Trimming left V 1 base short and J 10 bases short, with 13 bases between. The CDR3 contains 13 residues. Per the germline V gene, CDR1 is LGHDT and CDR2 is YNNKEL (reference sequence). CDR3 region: CASSQVDGSVYTF. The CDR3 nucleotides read TGTGCCAGCAGCCAAGTTGATGGGTCTGTCTACACCTTC.

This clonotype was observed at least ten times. The DNA of the CDR3 is TGCGCCAGCAGCTTGGTTCAGGCCAGCTCCTACAATGAGCAGTTCTTC. Residues: CASSLVQASSYNEQFF. The J gene is TRBJ2-1, the V gene TRBV5-1; D is unresolved. Germline V gives CDR1 SGHRS, CDR2 YFSETQ. Trimming pared 0 bases from V and 0 bases from J, leaving 10 bases between. The CDR3 has 16 amino acids.

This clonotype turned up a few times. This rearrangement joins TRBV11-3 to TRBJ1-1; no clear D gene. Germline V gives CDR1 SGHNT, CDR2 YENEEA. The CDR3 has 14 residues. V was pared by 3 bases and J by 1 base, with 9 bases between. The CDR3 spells CASSFGRSNTEAFF. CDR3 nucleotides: TGTGCCAGCAGCTTTGGCAGATCGAACACTGAAGCTTTCTTT. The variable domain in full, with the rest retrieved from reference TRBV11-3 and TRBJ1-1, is EAGVVQSPRYKIIEKKQPVAFWCNPISGHNTLYWYLQNLGQGPELLIRYENEEAVDDSQLPKDRFSAERLKGVDSTLKIQPAELGDSAVYLCASSFGRSNTEAFFGQGTRLTVV.

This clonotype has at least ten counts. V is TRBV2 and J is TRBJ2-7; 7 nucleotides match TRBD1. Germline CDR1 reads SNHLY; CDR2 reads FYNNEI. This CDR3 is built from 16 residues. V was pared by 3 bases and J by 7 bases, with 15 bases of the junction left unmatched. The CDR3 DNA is TGTGCCAGCAGTGAGGTAGTCGGGACAGACCTACGGGAGCAGTACTTC. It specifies CASSEVVGTDLREQYF.

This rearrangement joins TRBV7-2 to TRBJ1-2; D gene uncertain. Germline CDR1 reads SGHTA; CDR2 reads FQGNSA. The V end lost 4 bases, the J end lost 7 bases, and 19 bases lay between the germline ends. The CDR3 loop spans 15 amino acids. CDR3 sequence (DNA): TGTGCCAGCAGCTATTTAGAGACGGATTTGGGTGGCTACACCTTC. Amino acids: CASSYLETDLGGYTF.

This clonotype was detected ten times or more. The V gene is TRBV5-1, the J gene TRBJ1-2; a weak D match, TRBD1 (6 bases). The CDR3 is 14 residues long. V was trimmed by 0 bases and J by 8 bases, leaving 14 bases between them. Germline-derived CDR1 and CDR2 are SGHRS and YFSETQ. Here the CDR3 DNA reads TGCGCCAGCAGCTTGGCCCCGGGGGCGCGGGGCTACACCTTC. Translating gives CASSLAPGARGYTF.

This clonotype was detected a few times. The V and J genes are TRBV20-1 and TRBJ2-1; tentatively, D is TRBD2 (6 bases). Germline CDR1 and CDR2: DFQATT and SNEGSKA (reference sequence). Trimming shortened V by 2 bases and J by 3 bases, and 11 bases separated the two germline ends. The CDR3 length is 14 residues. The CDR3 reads CSARNSGGYNEQFF. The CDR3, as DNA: TGCAGTGCTAGAAATAGCGGAGGCTACAATGAGCAGTTCTTC.

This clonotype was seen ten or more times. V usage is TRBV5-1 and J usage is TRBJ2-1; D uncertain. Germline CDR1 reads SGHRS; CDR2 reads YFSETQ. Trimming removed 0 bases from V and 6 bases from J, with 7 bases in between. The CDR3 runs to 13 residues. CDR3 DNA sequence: TGCGCCAGCAGCTTGGTGACCGGCAATGAGCAGTTCTTC. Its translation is CASSLVTGNEQFF.

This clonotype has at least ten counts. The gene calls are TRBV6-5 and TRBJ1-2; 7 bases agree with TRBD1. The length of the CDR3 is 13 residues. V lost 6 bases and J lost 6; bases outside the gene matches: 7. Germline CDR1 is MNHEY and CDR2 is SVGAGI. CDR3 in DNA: TGTGCCAGCAGGAGGGGGCGAGGGAATGGCTACACCTTC. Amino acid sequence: CASRRGRGNGYTF.

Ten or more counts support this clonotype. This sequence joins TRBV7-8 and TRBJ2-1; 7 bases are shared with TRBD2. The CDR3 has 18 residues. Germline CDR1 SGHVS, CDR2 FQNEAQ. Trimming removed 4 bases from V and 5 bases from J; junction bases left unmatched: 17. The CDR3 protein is CASSSSRGVVSRDNEQFF. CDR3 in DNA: TGTGCCAGCAGCTCTAGCCGGGGGGTCGTCTCCAGGGACAATGAGCAGTTCTTC.

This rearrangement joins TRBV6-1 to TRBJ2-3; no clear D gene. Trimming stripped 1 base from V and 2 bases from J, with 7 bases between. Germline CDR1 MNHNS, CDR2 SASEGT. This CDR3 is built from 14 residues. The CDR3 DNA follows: TGTGCCAGCAGTGAAGGCCGGTACACAGATACGCAGTATTTT. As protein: CASSEGRYTDTQYF.

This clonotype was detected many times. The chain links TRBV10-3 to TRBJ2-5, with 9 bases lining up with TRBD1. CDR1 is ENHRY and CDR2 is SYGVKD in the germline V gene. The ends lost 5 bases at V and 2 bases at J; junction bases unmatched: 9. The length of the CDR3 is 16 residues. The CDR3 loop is CAISTTGGPTQETQYF. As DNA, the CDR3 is TGTGCCATCAGTACTACAGGGGGCCCCACACAAGAGACCCAGTACTTC.

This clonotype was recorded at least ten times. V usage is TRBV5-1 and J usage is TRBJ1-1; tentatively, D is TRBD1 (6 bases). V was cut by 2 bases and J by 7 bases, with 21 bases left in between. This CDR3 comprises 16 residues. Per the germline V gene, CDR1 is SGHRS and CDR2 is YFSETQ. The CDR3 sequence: CASSFNSQGQGGEAFF. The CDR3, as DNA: TGCGCCAGCAGCTTTAATTCCCAGGGGCAGGGCGGTGAAGCTTTCTTT.

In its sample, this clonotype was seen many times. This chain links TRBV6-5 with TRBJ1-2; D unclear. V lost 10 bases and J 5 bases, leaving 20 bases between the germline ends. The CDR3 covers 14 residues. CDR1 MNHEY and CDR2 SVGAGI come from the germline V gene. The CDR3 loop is CATKNRRPPYGYTF. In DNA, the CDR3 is TGTGCCACAAAAAATAGGAGGCCCCCGTATGGCTACACCTTC.

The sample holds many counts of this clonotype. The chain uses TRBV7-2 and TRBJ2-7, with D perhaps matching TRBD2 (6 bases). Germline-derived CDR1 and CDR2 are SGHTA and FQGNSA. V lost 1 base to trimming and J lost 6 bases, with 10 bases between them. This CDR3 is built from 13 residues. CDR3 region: CASSLESGLEQYF. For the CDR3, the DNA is TGTGCCAGCAGCTTAGAATCGGGACTCGAGCAGTACTTC.

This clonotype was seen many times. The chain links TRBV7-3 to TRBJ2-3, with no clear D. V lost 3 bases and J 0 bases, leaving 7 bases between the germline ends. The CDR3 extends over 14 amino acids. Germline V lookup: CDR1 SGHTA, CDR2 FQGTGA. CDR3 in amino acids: CASSLGSSTDTQYF. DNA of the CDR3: TGTGCCAGCAGCTTGGGATCTAGCACAGATACGCAGTATTTT.

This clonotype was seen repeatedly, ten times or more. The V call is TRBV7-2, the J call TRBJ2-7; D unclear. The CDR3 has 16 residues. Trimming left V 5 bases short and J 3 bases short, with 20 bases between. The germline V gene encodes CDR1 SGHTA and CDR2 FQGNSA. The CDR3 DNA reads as TGTGCCAGCAGCACCCCAGCCCTCCATCATAACTACGAGCAGTACTTC. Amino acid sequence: CASSTPALHHNYEQYF.

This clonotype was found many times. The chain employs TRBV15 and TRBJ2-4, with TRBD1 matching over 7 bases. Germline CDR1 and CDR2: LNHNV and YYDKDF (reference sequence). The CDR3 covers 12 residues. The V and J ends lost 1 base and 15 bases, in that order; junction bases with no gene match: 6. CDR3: CATSRGEGAGYF. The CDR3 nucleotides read TGTGCCACCAGCAGAGGTGAGGGGGCCGGGTACTTC.